These T cell receptor beta chains were read from a single sample in a study of blood T cell repertoires in COVID-19. Assay used: immunoSEQ multiplex PCR; TCRdb lists only in-frame clones, some missing. The table includes fewer than 300,000 clones, around 89% detected once. The sequenced sample consisted of PBMCs or T cells enriched from blood (not recorded which). These TCRs come from a man in his forties or fifties who had recovered from COVID-19. CDR3s include the opening cysteine and the closing phenylalanine or tryptophan. Each record gives: V gene, D gene, clone size, J gene, CDR3 DNA, CDR3 protein. D genes are given only for firm matches. Clone size appears in some rows only: once, few, many, or a class for an expanded clone.

v_call: TRBV6-1; d_call: NA; clone_size: NA; j_call: TRBJ1-3; cdr3_nt: TGTGCCAGCAGTGAAGCAAAGTTTTGGGGGGGGGCTGGAAACACCATATATTTT; cdr3_aa: CASSEAKFWGGAGNTIYF
v_call: TRBV11-2; d_call: TRBD1; clone_size: NA; j_call: TRBJ1-5; cdr3_nt: TGTGCCAGCAGCTTAGCGGGACAGGGGTCTCAGCCCCAGCATTTT; cdr3_aa: CASSLAGQGSQPQHF
v_call: TRBV5-1; d_call: TRBD1; clone_size: NA; j_call: TRBJ2-1; cdr3_nt: TGCGCCAGCAGCTCCGGGACAGACACTTTGCGCTACAATGAGCAGTTCTTC; cdr3_aa: CASSSGTDTLRYNEQFF
v_call: TRBV15; d_call: TRBD2; clone_size: once; j_call: TRBJ2-7; cdr3_nt: TGTGCCACCAGCAGCGGGGGACTAGCGGGGCACTCCTACGAGCAGTACTTC; cdr3_aa: CATSSGGLAGHSYEQYF
v_call: TRBV14; d_call: NA; clone_size: NA; j_call: TRBJ1-1; cdr3_nt: TGTGCCAGCAGCCAAGGGGAGTTTGTGCCAAACACTGAAGCTTTCTTT; cdr3_aa: CASSQGEFVPNTEAFF
v_call: TRBV3-1/TRBV3-2; d_call: NA; clone_size: few; j_call: TRBJ1-2; cdr3_nt: TGTGCCAGCAGCCAAGATCGGAGTGGAAGTTTCATTGGCTATGGCTACACCTTC; cdr3_aa: CASSQDRSGSFIGYGYTF
v_call: TRBV19; d_call: NA; clone_size: NA; j_call: TRBJ1-2; cdr3_nt: TGTGCCAGCTCCCTCACAGGAGACTATGGCTACACCTTC; cdr3_aa: CASSLTGDYGYTF
v_call: TRBV27; d_call: TRBD1; clone_size: NA; j_call: TRBJ1-1; cdr3_nt: TGTGCCAGCAGTCGAGGACAGGCGAACACTGAAGCTTTCTTT; cdr3_aa: CASSRGQANTEAFF
v_call: TRBV4-1; d_call: NA; clone_size: NA; j_call: TRBJ2-7; cdr3_nt: TGCGCCAGCAGCCCGATCGACAGCACCTACGAGCAGTACTTC; cdr3_aa: CASSPIDSTYEQYF
v_call: TRBV4-1; d_call: NA; clone_size: few; j_call: TRBJ1-2; cdr3_nt: TGCGCCAGCAGCCCTCAGGGGACCTCTAACTATGGCTACACCTTC; cdr3_aa: CASSPQGTSNYGYTF
v_call: TRBV28; d_call: NA; clone_size: NA; j_call: TRBJ1-6; cdr3_nt: TGTGCCAGCAGTTTATTGTCAGGAGGTTCACCCCTCCACTTT; cdr3_aa: CASSLLSGGSPLHF
v_call: TRBV28; d_call: NA; clone_size: NA; j_call: TRBJ2-5; cdr3_nt: TGTGCCAGCGGAAATCGTGTGGTGGGAAGGGGGGGTGCCCAGTACTTC; cdr3_aa: CASGNRVVGRGGAQYF
v_call: TRBV19; d_call: NA; clone_size: NA; j_call: TRBJ2-7; cdr3_nt: TGTGCCAGTAGTATTGGGTCGCAGGGGTACTACGAGCAGTACTTC; cdr3_aa: CASSIGSQGYYEQYF
v_call: TRBV19; d_call: TRBD1; clone_size: NA; j_call: TRBJ1-5; cdr3_nt: TGTGCCAGTAGTTATGACAGGGGGACGAGTCAGCCCCAGCATTTT; cdr3_aa: CASSYDRGTSQPQHF
v_call: TRBV18; d_call: NA; clone_size: NA; j_call: TRBJ1-6; cdr3_nt: TGTGCCAGCTCACCTAACTCCTATAATTCACCCCTCCACTTT; cdr3_aa: CASSPNSYNSPLHF
v_call: TRBV29-1; d_call: NA; clone_size: NA; j_call: TRBJ1-2; cdr3_nt: TGCAGCGTTGTATCGGACAGACACTATGGCTACACCTTC; cdr3_aa: CSVVSDRHYGYTF
v_call: TRBV9; d_call: TRBD2; clone_size: once; j_call: TRBJ2-3; cdr3_nt: TGTGCCAGCAGCTTGGGACTAGCGGGATACACAGATACGCAGTATTTT; cdr3_aa: CASSLGLAGYTDTQYF
v_call: TRBV9; d_call: NA; clone_size: NA; j_call: TRBJ2-3; cdr3_nt: TGTGCCAGCAGCGTAGATTGGCTGAGCACAGATACGCAGTATTTT; cdr3_aa: CASSVDWLSTDTQYF
v_call: TRBV28; d_call: TRBD2; clone_size: NA; j_call: TRBJ2-1; cdr3_nt: TGTGCCAGCAGTTCGGGGGGACTAGCGGCCTTCGAGCAGTTCTTC; cdr3_aa: CASSSGGLAAFEQFF
v_call: TRBV5-1; d_call: TRBD2; clone_size: NA; j_call: TRBJ2-1; cdr3_nt: TGCGCCAGTAGGATAGCGGGAGCCTACAATGAGCAGTTCTTC; cdr3_aa: CASRIAGAYNEQFF
v_call: TRBV18; d_call: TRBD2; clone_size: NA; j_call: TRBJ2-3; cdr3_nt: TGTGCCAGCTCACCTCTTCAACGGGGGGGGACCGATACGCAGTATTTT; cdr3_aa: CASSPLQRGGTDTQYF
v_call: TRBV5-3; d_call: NA; clone_size: NA; j_call: TRBJ2-7; cdr3_nt: TGTGCCAGAAGCTTGGATGCAAGCGGACTTGCGAGCGAGCAGTACTTC; cdr3_aa: CARSLDASGLASEQYF
v_call: TRBV3-1/TRBV3-2; d_call: TRBD2; clone_size: NA; j_call: TRBJ2-5; cdr3_nt: TGTGCCAGCAGCCAACAACTACTAGCGGGAGGGCTTCAGGAGACCCAGTACTTC; cdr3_aa: CASSQQLLAGGLQETQYF